The 18 T cell receptor beta chains below come from one sample, sequenced in a study of T cells in Graves' hyperthyroidism and ophthalmopathy. From RNA transcripts, TCR beta CDR3 regions were amplified. The primer set for the first-round RT-PCR of the TCR CDR3 was HTBI. Via MiXCR, TCRdb re-called the multiplex PCR reads, giving one row per CDR3 protein. The sample has hundreds of thousands of distinct CDR3 sequences, almost 25% seen once. Sequenced input: blood. These receptor sequences come from a woman in her 40s with Graves' ophthalmopathy.

This clonotype was recorded many times. The V call is TRBV9, the J call TRBJ2-1; 7 positions agree with TRBD1. V dropped 0 bases and J dropped 7; count of bases not matched to a gene: 10. The length of the CDR3 is 16 residues. Germline loops: CDR1 SGDLS, CDR2 YYNGEE. Here the CDR3 DNA reads TGTGCCAGCAGCGTAGAGTTGAGACAGGGAATGAATGAGCAGTTCTTC. Its translation: CASSVELRQGMNEQFF.

The rearrangement links TRBV24-1 to TRBJ1-5; the match to TRBD1 covers 10 bases. After removal of 3 bases from V and 6 bases from J, the junction contained 4 bases not matched to a gene. CDR3 length: 15 amino acids. The germline V gene has CDR1 KGHDR and CDR2 SFDVKD. Written as DNA, the CDR3 is TGTGCCACCAGTGATAGGGGACAGGGGCCTCAGCCCCAGCATTTT. This sequence encodes CATSDRGQGPQPQHF.

This clonotype was counted many times. This chain connects TRBV2 to TRBJ2-5, with 8 bases that match TRBD2. V was pared by 2 bases and J by 5 bases, with 7 bases of the junction left unmatched. The CDR3 contains 15 residues. CDR1 is SNHLY, CDR2 FYNNEI, per germline. The DNA of the CDR3 is TGTGCCAGCAGTGAAAATAGCGGGGTCCGGGAGACCCAGTACTTC. It is translated as CASSENSGVRETQYF.

This sequence joins TRBV7-2 and TRBJ2-2, with D perhaps TRBD1 (6 bases). CDR3 size: 14 residues. Germline CDR1 and CDR2: SGHTA and FQGNSA. V lost 5 bases to trimming and J lost 6 bases, with 13 bases between them. The CDR3 DNA is TGTGCCAGCAGCGCGACTACAGGGTCCGGGGAGCTGTTTTTT. This encodes CASSATTGSGELFF.

The CDR3 bases are TGCAGCGCCGAAACAGGCTCTGGGGCCAACGTCCTGACTTTC. This codes for CSAETGSGANVLTF. The chain employs TRBV29-1 and TRBJ2-6, with a weak D call TRBD1 (5 bases). The CDR3 consists of 14 residues. Trimming pared 7 bases from V and 0 bases from J, leaving 10 bases between. Germline V gives CDR1 SQVTM, CDR2 ANQGSEA.

This clonotype was found a few times. The chain combines TRBV28 with TRBJ2-3; a possible D gene is TRBD1 (7 bases). Germline-derived CDR1 and CDR2 are MDHEN and SYDVKM. Trimming cost V 5 bases and J 2 bases, with 17 bases left between them. The CDR3 has 16 amino acids. The CDR3 coding sequence is TGTGCCAGCAGTCCCTCCAGGGGGGCCGCCACAGATACGCAGTATTTT. Translation: CASSPSRGAATDTQYF.

This clonotype has a count of ten or more. V usage is TRBV12-3 or TRBV12-4 and J usage is TRBJ1-1; D gene unclear. The V end was cut by 4 bases, the J end by 4 bases, with 13 bases between. The length of the CDR3 is 14 residues. The CDR3 nucleotides read TGTGCCAGCAGTTCCCCCCCATTGACCACTGAAGCTTTCTTT. Amino acid sequence: CASSSPPLTTEAFF.

This clonotype has at least ten counts. The rearrangement joins TRBV6-5 to TRBJ2-5; D possibly corresponds to TRBD2 (5 bases). CDR3 length: 14 residues. The germline gives CDR1 MNHEY, CDR2 SVGAGI. V lost 0 bases and J lost 3, with 8 bases in between. CDR3 sequence reads: CASSYSAVKETQYF. For the CDR3, the DNA is TGTGCCAGCAGTTACTCAGCGGTAAAAGAGACCCAGTACTTC.

The V gene is TRBV28, the J gene TRBJ2-7; D perhaps matches TRBD2 (5 bases). The ends were cut back, 8 bases at V and 4 bases at J, with 12 bases in the middle. CDR1 and CDR2 (germline): MDHEN, SYDVKM. The CDR3 sequence is 12 residues long. The CDR3 bases are TGTGCCAGCTTCGAGGTAGCGTACGAGCAGTACTTC. Translated, it gives CASFEVAYEQYF.

Ten or more counts support this clonotype. V gene TRBV6-1 combines with J gene TRBJ2-7, with D tentatively TRBD1 (6 bases). Trimming left V 6 bases short and J 2 bases short, with 11 bases between. The germline gives CDR1 MNHNS, CDR2 SASEGT. The CDR3 covers 13 residues. The CDR3 bases are TGTGCCAGCAGAACAGGGATCACCTACGAGCAGTACTTC. Amino acids: CASRTGITYEQYF.

In this sample, this clonotype turned up many times. The J gene is TRBJ1-5, the V gene TRBV20-1; D unresolved. Looked up from germline, CDR1 is DFQATT and CDR2 is SNEGSKA (reference sequence). CDR3 size: 13 residues. Trimming cost V 6 bases and J 4 bases, with 13 bases left between them. This CDR3 reads CSANRDFNQPQHF. The CDR3 coding sequence is TGCAGTGCAAATCGGGATTTTAATCAGCCCCAGCATTTT.

This clonotype came up many times. V gene TRBV28 combines with J gene TRBJ1-6; D unresolved. The V gene lost 5 bases and the J gene lost 0 bases, with 14 bases spanning the gap. This CDR3 comprises 17 residues. Germline CDR1 is MDHEN and CDR2 is SYDVKM. CDR3 residues: CASSNGRTRSYNSPLHF. CDR3 bases: TGTGCCAGCAGTAATGGACGGACTCGCTCCTATAATTCACCCCTCCACTTT.

There are many counts of this clonotype. CDR3 bases: TGTGCCAGCAGTTCTCTCTATCCCCAACTAGCGCGAGGGGAACAAGAGACCCAGTACTTC. Protein: CASSSLYPQLARGEQETQYF. The V call is TRBV12-3 or TRBV12-4, the J call TRBJ2-5; 7 bases match TRBD2. V was pared by 4 bases and J by 2 bases, with 22 bases of the junction left unmatched. The CDR3 consists of 20 residues.

V usage is TRBV11-2 and J usage is TRBJ2-7; a weak D match, TRBD2 (5 bases). With 4 bases removed from V and 2 bases from J, the gap between germline ends came to 9 bases. CDR1 is SGHAT, CDR2 FQNNGV, per germline. The CDR3 spans 13 residues. The DNA of the CDR3 is TGTGCCAGCAGCTACGGACTCCCCTACGAGCAGTACTTC. Residues: CASSYGLPYEQYF.

This clonotype was recorded many times. The chain joins TRBV11-1 to TRBJ1-2, with a possible D match to TRBD1 (5 bases). This CDR3 region has 15 residues. Germline CDR1 and CDR2: SGHAT and FQDESV (reference sequence). Deletions cut 5 bases from V and 8 bases from J, with 21 bases between. The CDR3 DNA reads TGTGCCAGCAGCCCCGCTGGGGGAAAAGTGTCGGGCTACACCTTC. As protein: CASSPAGGKVSGYTF.

The rearrangement links TRBV11-2 to TRBJ2-5; no firm D call. The CDR3 consists of 14 residues. The ends were cut back, 0 bases at V and 7 bases at J, with 12 bases in the middle. Germline assignment: CDR1 SGHAT and CDR2 FQNNGV. The CDR3 reads CASSLDQLTVTQYF. As DNA, the CDR3 is TGTGCCAGCAGCTTAGATCAGTTGACGGTGACCCAGTACTTC. Variable domain in full (rest from reference TRBV11-2 and TRBJ2-5): EAGVAQSPRYKIIEKRQSVAFWCNPISGHATLYWYQQILGQGPKLLIQFQNNGVVDDSQLPKDRFSAERLKGVDSTLKIQPAKLEDSAVYLCASSLDQLTVTQYFGPGTRLLVL.

The CDR3 loop is CASRDGQGNTEAFF. CDR3 DNA: TGTGCCAGCAGGGACGGACAGGGTAACACTGAAGCTTTCTTT. The gene calls are TRBV6-1 and TRBJ1-1; 8 nucleotides align to TRBD1. The V and J ends lost 6 bases and 2 bases, in that order; junction bases with no gene match: 5. The CDR3 runs 14 residues. Germline lookup yields CDR1 MNHNS and CDR2 SASEGT.

This clonotype was counted at least ten times. This chain uses TRBV19 with TRBJ2-1, with D possibly matching TRBD1 (6 bases). Looked up from germline, CDR1 is LNHDA and CDR2 is SQIVND (reference sequence). The CDR3 runs to 16 residues. The ends were cut back, 1 base at V and 1 base at J, with 11 bases in the middle. The CDR3 sequence: CASSIALQGSYNEQFF. The DNA for the CDR3 is TGTGCCAGTAGTATAGCCTTACAGGGTTCCTACAATGAGCAGTTCTTC. Using reference TRBV19 and TRBJ2-1 for the parts outside the CDR3, the full variable domain is DGGITQSPKYLFRKEGQNVTLSCEQNLNHDAMYWYRQDPGQGLRLIYYSQIVNDFQKGDIAEGYSVSREKKESFPLTVTSAQKNPTAFYLCASSIALQGSYNEQFFGPGTRLTVL.